This TCR beta chain came from a study of cytomegalovirus exposure and HLA in healthy donors listed by TCRdb under 2017. About the full investigation: An earlier analysis of several hundred of the donors reported more than 250 Gb of sequence data and more than 90 million unique TCR beta sequences from 150 million to 200 million T cells. In a later analysis, previously published TCR beta repertoires from 500 to 750 donors were re-analyzed and high-resolution HLA genotyping was added so that TCR occurrence patterns could be studied. The aim of the study was to test whether cataloging public T cell receptors could identify signatures of past pathogen exposure. A later genetic analysis took genome-wide SNP genotypes for 398 of the 666 donors and used that subset as a discovery cohort. Among some 410 genotyped donors of the cohort, an average of roughly 240,000 unique TCR beta nucleotide sequences were sequenced per donor, about a sixth of them non-productive. Of the 398 genotyped donors, 81% were placed in the genetic ancestry cluster associated with self-reported Caucasian donors. Using immunosequencing, the study profiled T cell repertoires from 640 or so subjects and related those repertoires to cytomegalovirus serostatus. In the later analysis, no new phenotypic data were used to find candidate immune exposures; instead, reliance was placed on TCR beta sequences and their occurrence across donors. The number of typed donors differed by locus: about 620-640 for A, B, C, DRB1 and DQB1; some 500 for DQA1; 606 for DPA1; and roughly 450 for DPB1. To predict cytomegalovirus infection status, the study brought together high-throughput TCR immunosequencing, statistical association of individual TCRs with disease status, and machine learning. Roughly 5 DR-DQ haplotypes were handled as single units for association and clustering, since linkage in the cohort was strong. Along with the 666-subject first cohort, a separate validation cohort of over a hundred different subjects was used. To decide whether each TCR beta V gene segment behaved as functional or pseudogenic, an earlier analysis of some 570 of the donors relied on high-throughput TCR beta sequencing. Every discovery cohort repertoire had been produced on one sequencing platform. Alongside the repertoire data, information on donor age, sex, ethnicity and CMV serostatus was compiled. An early release covering roughly 640 HLA-typed donors comprised roughly 300 gigabases of sequencing data and about 90 million unique TCR sequences. Class I and class II HLA loci were covered by the typing at four-digit resolution.

With respect to this clone: Its recognized antigen is unknown. No base qualities exist here, and no much larger clone lies one base off it.

CDR1 and CDR2 are drawn from the germline V gene: SGHRS, YFSETQ. The trim is 0 bases for V and 5 bases for J, with a gap of 12 bases between the germline ends. Spanning cysteine to phenylalanine, the CDR3 consists of 14 amino acids. CDR3 DNA is the only sequence kept; it has 42 bases, read in frame from the first base. Broader findings and caveats from the paper: Some IMGT-functional V segments, including TRBV6-2 and TRBV6-3, could not be told apart with the 87-base-pair reads, so those segments were excluded. The study gave a list of over 150 TCR beta chains associated with cytomegalovirus. Because counts were too low, some 16 rarely observed V segments, including chromosome 9 orphons, were excluded from the earlier analysis of about 500 of the donors. In a later analysis, most CMV-associated TCR beta chains were found to appear HLA-restricted, with HLA associations seemingly driven largely by CMV exposure. Correlated functional status among segregating V segments might be attributable to linkage disequilibrium, but an unknown experimental factor could not be ruled out. Compared with the approximately 700-donor mean, donors in an Asian-associated ancestry cluster had fewer N-insertions in productive TCRs, according to a later genetic analysis. A further reported finding was that TCR beta sequences accurately predicted the HLA-A and HLA-B alleles for most subjects in the first cohort. A later analysis found that HLA-associated TCR beta chains were more clonally expanded and had lower generation probabilities than equally common non-associated chains. Across donors, most TCR sequences were observed very rarely, whereas some public TCRs were present in many individuals. In a later analysis, some 18,000 TCR beta sequences were associated with specific HLA alleles at a false discovery rate of 0.05. A later analysis found that TCR association rates varied across HLA loci, with DRB1 alleles showing the most associated TCRs and HLA-C alleles the fewest. A cluster of highly shared sequence variants was judged likely to be a technical artifact of the sequencing pipeline. This cohort had only TCR beta chains sequenced, and the lack of alpha or paired-chain data limited which features could be detected. An earlier analysis of roughly 570 of the donors showed that most TCR beta V segments appeared in productive rearrangements either about 87% or about 30% of the time, which broadly matched IMGT annotations. The classifier was reported to diagnose cytomegalovirus status with high specificity and sensitivity in both the original and validation cohorts. CMV serostatus was the only immune exposure information available for the cohort. Strong co-occurrence of HLA alleles, especially DR and DQ, made assigning TCR associations to individual alleles difficult. In a later analysis, several top co-occurrence clusters were reported to appear linked to parvovirus B19, influenza, CMV and Epstein-Barr virus. V-gene and J-gene trimming of TCR beta chains was associated with a missense DCLRE1C variant in a later genetic analysis, and the association was replicated in an independent cohort. In vitro tests confirmed that three of the cytomegalovirus-associated TCR beta chains recognize cytomegalovirus antigens. Because HLA typing was missing for some donors at each locus, association tests included only the typed subset. Presence/absence analyses assumed roughly uniform sequencing depth across donors, an assumption that may not hold. According to the authors, the approach could potentially be generalized to other disease states and immunological phenotypes.

In total, roughly 710 healthy bone marrow donors made up the cohort. All cohort members were sampled while nominally healthy, although unrecorded immune exposures were likely present. The donor tested CMV seronegative, placing the donor among the 350 or so seronegative members of the cohort. Every donor gave a peripheral blood sample, and the peripheral blood mononuclear cells from that sample were used for TCR beta sequencing. Genomic DNA was extracted from the blood cell samples with the Qiagen DNeasy Blood Extraction Kit. Library generation was performed with the immunoSEQ multiplex PCR assay. The multiplex PCR relied on a mix of 60 forward primers for TCR Vbeta segments and 13 reverse primers for TCR Jbeta segments. The CDR3 region of rearranged TCR beta genes was amplified from genomic DNA with a multiplex PCR assay. The amplified TCR beta libraries were sequenced on the Illumina HiSeq System as 87-base-pair reads. In the authors' own workflow: Across the 600 to 700 repertoires, a later analysis counted approximately 83 million unique TCR beta chains, roughly 11 million of which were shared by at least two donors. To remove PCR and sequencing errors, raw reads were error-corrected and collapsed into unique sequences using a nearest-neighbor algorithm that merged closely related sequences. CDR3 sequences were aligned to IMGT reference sequences to assign V, D and J gene segments. For a sequence to be retained, a match of at least six nucleotides to both a V gene segment and a J gene segment was required. Rearrangements were classified as productive when the CDR3 lacked stop codons and remained in frame with V and J, and all other rearrangements were classified as non-productive. CDR3 was defined by IMGT convention, running from the second conserved V-encoded cysteine to the conserved J-encoded phenylalanine. The earlier analysis of about 610 of the donors excluded sequences that lacked an unambiguous match to a single V gene segment. In an earlier analysis of almost 600 of the donors, a V segment was called functional when productive rearrangements were above 56.7%, and segregating when the standard deviation between donors exceeded 5%. A statistical classification framework was built for diagnosing cytomegalovirus status from the catalog of TCR beta chain sequences. In a later analysis, TCR nucleotide sequences were compared against IMGT/GENE-DB human TR gene sequences so that V and J genes could be assigned. In a later analysis, CDR3 sequences and most-parsimonious VDJ recombination scenarios were assigned using the TCRdist pipeline. In a later analysis, every TCR beta chain was defined by the combination of its CDR3 amino acid sequence and its V-gene family, and reads without a unique V-gene family were dropped. To address suspected cross-contamination and a sequencing artifact, a later analysis removed around 600 highly shared, low-generation-probability nucleotide sequences. A later analysis calculated a clonal expansion index for each public chain from normalized within-repertoire ranks of inferred template counts. Generation probabilities in a later analysis came from a VDJ recombination model fitted to out-of-frame rearrangements, and those results were checked against IGoR. In a later analysis, TCR-TCR, TCR-HLA and TCR-CMV co-occurrence was scored with hypergeometric tests, and a repertoire-size bias correction was applied to TCR pairs. In a later analysis, false discovery rates were estimated by permuting HLA or CMV assignments 20 times. In a later analysis, co-occurring TCRs were grouped with DBSCAN, and TCRdist sequence similarity was added when clustering was performed within HLA-allele-positive subsets. Repertoires with fewer than 30,000 or more than 120,000 public chains, plus five repertoires with anomalous nucleotide sharing, were excluded from co-occurrence clustering. TCRdb took over this immuneACCESS table, retaining in-frame rearrangements with V and J assigned. Such tables are incomplete; in checked studies, under half of the missing clones stem from an unresolved V gene, and the remainder is unexplained. Clone size and V and J calls were adopted from that table, with D and trimming inferred from the DNA. This sample comprises 110,000 or so clones, approximately 80% of them detected only once. The top ten hold approximately 2.7% of the sample.

The sequence came from a woman between 18 and 29 years old in good health and CMV-seronegative. The sequence links TRBV5-1 to TRBJ2-7; the D gene cannot be named for sure. Sequencing was carried out using PBMCs. For the CDR3, the sequence is CASSLGAYANEQYF. The bases are TGCGCCAGCAGCTTGGGGGCCTACGCTAACGAGCAGTACTTC. The variable domain in full, with residues beyond the CDR3 obtained from the reference TRBV5-1 and TRBJ2-7 genes, is KAGVTQTPRYLIKTRGQQVTLSCSPISGHRSVSWYQQTPGQGLQFLFEYFSETQRNKGNFPGRFSGRQFSNSRSEMNVSTLELGDSALYLCASSLGAYANEQYFGPGTRLTVT.